This is a list of T cell receptor beta chains from one sample in a study of T cell repertoires in cytomegalovirus infection. Each CDR3 protein gets one entry after TCRdb re-called the reads with MiXCR. The sample lists some 440,000 distinct CDR3 sequences, roughly 30% occurring once. The sequencing input was PBMCs. These receptor sequences come from a human donor in good health (CMV status not recorded). Some clones in this sample may be carry-over from other donors' samples. CDR3s include the opening cysteine and the closing phenylalanine or tryptophan. The D gene is left open where the match is weak. For some rows the clone size is stated as once, few or many, or as a class when expanded; others skip it.

clone_size	v_call	d_call	j_call	cdr3_nt	cdr3_aa
NA	TRBV20-1	NA	TRBJ1-1	TGCAGTGCTAAAGGGGGAGCCACTGAAGCTTTCTTT	CSAKGGATEAFF
few	TRBV14	NA	TRBJ1-6	TGTGCCAGCAGCCAAGAATGGGGGGATAATTCACCCCTCCACTTT	CASSQEWGDNSPLHF
many	TRBV7-9	NA	TRBJ1-1	TGTGCCAGCAACGGGCTCACTGAAGCTTTCTTT	CASNGLTEAFF
NA	TRBV12-3/TRBV12-4	TRBD1	TRBJ1-6	TGTGCCAGCAGTATCGACAGGGTTGATTCACCCCTCCACTTT	CASSIDRVDSPLHF
NA	TRBV6-5	TRBD2	TRBJ2-3	TGTGCCAGCAACCCTCTAGCGGGGGCCTATTCTAGCACAGATACGCAGTATTTT	CASNPLAGAYSSTDTQYF
many	TRBV7-6	NA	TRBJ1-2	TGTGCCAGCAGCTCCGTCGTTGGGGAGGGGCCGAACTATGGCTACACCTTC	CASSSVVGEGPNYGYTF
few	TRBV7-9	TRBD2	TRBJ2-7	TGTGCCAGCAGCCGGGGACCGGGACTAGCGGTGTCCGAGCAGTACTTC	CASSRGPGLAVSEQYF
few	TRBV7-2	NA	TRBJ2-7	TGTGCCAGCAGCTTAGGGGGGGCGGGGGAGCAGTACTTC	CASSLGGAGEQYF
few	TRBV4-3	NA	TRBJ2-5	TGCGCCAGCAGCCAAGCCGTACTTACTAGGAGTGAGACCCAGTACTTC	CASSQAVLTRSETQYF
NA	TRBV25-1	NA	TRBJ1-5	TGTGCCAGCAGTGTTAGGTTCAGGGGCCCTAGGGGCAATCAGCCCCAGCATTTT	CASSVRFRGPRGNQPQHF
few	TRBV7-9	NA	TRBJ1-1	TGTGCCAGCAGCTTAATTCGGTCCGGAGAAGGGGAGAACACTGAAGCTTTCTTT	CASSLIRSGEGENTEAFF
NA	TRBV15	NA	TRBJ2-3	TGTGCCACCAGCTCGGGGGTGGGCACAGATACGCAGTATTTT	CATSSGVGTDTQYF
NA	TRBV6-2/TRBV6-3	TRBD2	TRBJ2-7	TGTGCCAGCAGGCTGACTAGCGGGAACTCCTACGAGCAGTACTTC	CASRLTSGNSYEQYF
NA	TRBV7-8	NA	TRBJ1-5	TGTGCCAGCAGCTTAGTGCGGTGGCGAGGCAATCAGCCCCAGCATTTT	CASSLVRWRGNQPQHF
few	TRBV27	NA	TRBJ2-5	TGTGCCAGCAGTTTATACTACCAAGAGACCCAGTACTTC	CASSLYYQETQYF
NA	TRBV14	NA	TRBJ1-1	TGTGCCAGCAGCCAGGGGGGTAGAGAAGCTTTCTTT	CASSQGGREAFF
NA	TRBV5-1	NA	TRBJ2-7	TGCGCCAGCAGCTTCACCAGGGACCTTGGCGAGCAGTACTTC	CASSFTRDLGEQYF
NA	TRBV12-3/TRBV12-4	NA	TRBJ1-2	TGTGCCAGCAGTTTCCGGGAGCACTATGGCTACACCTTC	CASSFREHYGYTF
NA	TRBV23-1	NA	TRBJ2-3	TGCGCCAGCAGTCGCCGACGGAGAAGCACAGATACGCAGTATTTT	CASSRRRRSTDTQYF
NA	TRBV6-1	NA	TRBJ1-2	TGTGCCAGCAGCCCACCGGCAGGGGCTAACTATGGCTACACCTTC	CASSPPAGANYGYTF
once	TRBV6-1	TRBD1	TRBJ1-2	TGTGCCAGCAGTGAAGCACGGGGCAGGGGGAATGGCTACACCTTC	CASSEARGRGNGYTF
NA	TRBV29-1	TRBD1	TRBJ2-2	TGCAGCGTTGCCTTCCCGGGACAGGGGCGAGCCGGGGAGCTGTTTTTT	CSVAFPGQGRAGELFF
NA	TRBV29-1	NA	TRBJ1-1	TGCAGCGTTGACAGGGAGTACACTGAAGCTTTCTTT	CSVDREYTEAFF
many	TRBV7-2	TRBD1	TRBJ2-7	TGTGCCAGCAGCTCGACAGGGAGCTCCTACGAGCAGTACTTC	CASSSTGSSYEQYF
NA	TRBV11-2	TRBD1	TRBJ1-6	TGTGCCAGCAGCTCCCCTGGACAGGGAAGCTCCTATAATTCACCCCTCCACTTT	CASSSPGQGSSYNSPLHF
NA	TRBV14	NA	TRBJ2-7	TGTGCCAGCAGCCAAGATGTAGGGGGGGCCTACGAGCAGTACTTC	CASSQDVGGAYEQYF
few	TRBV6-2/TRBV6-3	NA	TRBJ2-6	TGTGCCAGCAGTTATCGGGGCAGGGAGGCTGGGGCCAACGTCCTGACTTTC	CASSYRGREAGANVLTF
NA	TRBV7-9	NA	TRBJ2-7	TGTGCCAGCAGCTTACAGGGTACCTCCTACGAGCAGTACTTC	CASSLQGTSYEQYF
many	TRBV19	TRBD1	TRBJ1-2	TGTGCCAGTAGTCCGGGACAGGGGTTCTATGGCTACACCTTC	CASSPGQGFYGYTF
NA	TRBV28	NA	TRBJ1-6	TGTGCCAGCACCCCCGGACAGTTTAATTCACCCCTCCACTTT	CASTPGQFNSPLHF
once	TRBV20-1	TRBD2	TRBJ2-7	TGCAGTGCTAGAGTCAAACCGCTGGCGGGGGTACCCTACGAGCAGTACTTC	CSARVKPLAGVPYEQYF
few	TRBV19	NA	TRBJ1-5	TGTGCCAGTACTTGGGACGGGGGCAGCAATCAGCCCCAGCATTTT	CASTWDGGSNQPQHF
few	TRBV13	TRBD1	TRBJ2-1	TGTGCCAGCAGCTCCGGGACAGGGTCTCTAAATGAGCAGTTCTTC	CASSSGTGSLNEQFF
NA	TRBV15	NA	TRBJ2-5	TGTGCCACCAGCAGGGTGCAGCAAGAGACCCAGTACTTC	CATSRVQQETQYF
few	TRBV12-3/TRBV12-4	NA	TRBJ2-3	TGTGCCAGCAGTCTCGAGATAGACACAGATACGCAGTATTTT	CASSLEIDTDTQYF
many	TRBV7-2	TRBD2	TRBJ2-1	TGTGCCAGCAGCTTAATCGGCCCCGGGGGGGACCTCTCCTACAATGAGCAGTTCTTC	CASSLIGPGGDLSYNEQFF
few	TRBV6-5	TRBD1	TRBJ2-3	TGTGCCAGCAGTTACTCAGGGACAGGCGAAAACACAGATACGCAGTATTTT	CASSYSGTGENTDTQYF
NA	TRBV19	NA	TRBJ1-1	TGTGCCAGTCATTTTGGGACTGAAGCTTTCTTT	CASHFGTEAFF
few	TRBV2	NA	TRBJ1-1	TGTGCCAGCAGTGATACAGGCGGATTGGATGAAGCTTTCTTT	CASSDTGGLDEAFF
many	TRBV7-6	TRBD2	TRBJ2-5	TGTGCCAGCAGCCCCGGGGCTAGCGGGGGGCAAGAGACCCAGTACTTC	CASSPGASGGQETQYF
many	TRBV7-8	TRBD2	TRBJ2-5	TGTGCCAGCAGCTCCCTCTTCCTGGGCGGGGGAGAGACCCAGTACTTC	CASSSLFLGGGETQYF
NA	TRBV6-6	TRBD2	TRBJ2-1	TGTGCCAGCAAGGACGCGGGGGGGCTTGATGAGCAGTTCTTC	CASKDAGGLDEQFF
NA	TRBV10-3	NA	TRBJ2-2	TGTGCCATCAGTCCACAGGGTTTCATGGACACCGGGGAGCTGTTTTTT	CAISPQGFMDTGELFF
NA	TRBV7-2	TRBD2	TRBJ2-3	TGTGCCAGCAGCTGGACTAGCGGGGGGGCCGGAGATACGCAGTATTTT	CASSWTSGGAGDTQYF
many	TRBV7-2	NA	TRBJ1-2	TGTGCCAGCAGCTTACCGGGAATTACCTATGGCTACACCTTC	CASSLPGITYGYTF
few	TRBV28	NA	TRBJ1-5	TGTGCCAGCGCTGGGGAGAACCCTGGGCCCCAGCATTTT	CASAGENPGPQHF
NA	TRBV2	NA	TRBJ1-5	TGTGCCAGCAGGGCGGGACGACCTGGCAATCAGCCCCAGCATTTT	CASRAGRPGNQPQHF
NA	TRBV29-1	NA	TRBJ1-2	TGCAGCGTTGACTCTGTGGCCGACCCCTATGGCTACACCTTC	CSVDSVADPYGYTF
NA	TRBV4-1	NA	TRBJ2-5	TGCGCCAGCAGCCAAGAAACCGGGGCCCAAGAGACCCAGTACTTC	CASSQETGAQETQYF
few	TRBV4-3	TRBD1	TRBJ1-3	TGCGCCAGCAGCCAAGATAGGACAGGGTTTGGAAACACCATATATTTT	CASSQDRTGFGNTIYF
NA	TRBV6-1	NA	TRBJ1-4	TGTGCCAGCATTGCTGCTTTTGAAAAACTGTTTTTT	CASIAAFEKLFF
NA	TRBV6-5	NA	TRBJ2-5	TGTGCCCGCAGTTACGGGAGGACCCAGTACTTC	CARSYGRTQYF
few	TRBV10-3	NA	TRBJ1-1	TGTGCCATCAGCCTAACGGGGACTGAAGCTTTCTTT	CAISLTGTEAFF
NA	TRBV28	TRBD2	TRBJ2-7	TGTGCCAGCAGCTGGGGCAGCGGGGCAGCCGGGGACGAGCAGTACTTC	CASSWGSGAAGDEQYF
few	TRBV12-3/TRBV12-4	NA	TRBJ2-7	TGTGCCAGCAGTTTATATGCAGGAACCGGCGAGCAGTACTTC	CASSLYAGTGEQYF